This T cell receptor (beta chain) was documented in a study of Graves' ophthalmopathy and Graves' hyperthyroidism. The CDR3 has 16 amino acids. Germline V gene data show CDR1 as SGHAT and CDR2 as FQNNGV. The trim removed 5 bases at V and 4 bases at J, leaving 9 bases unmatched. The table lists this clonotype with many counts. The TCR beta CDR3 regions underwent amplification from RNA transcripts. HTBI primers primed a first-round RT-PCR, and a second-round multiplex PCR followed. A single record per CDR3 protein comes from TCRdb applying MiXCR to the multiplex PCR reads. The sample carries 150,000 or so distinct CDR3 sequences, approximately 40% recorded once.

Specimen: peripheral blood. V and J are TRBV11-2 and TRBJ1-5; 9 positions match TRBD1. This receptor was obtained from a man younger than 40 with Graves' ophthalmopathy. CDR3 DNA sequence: TGTGCCAGCAGCCGCCGAGACAGGGGGGGTAATCAGCCCCAGCATTTT. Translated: CASSRRDRGGNQPQHF.